One TCR beta chain is described in this entry. No antigen is known for it. For each subset, genomic DNA was distributed in equal portions over several immunoSEQ plates. The repertoire was sequenced with immunoSEQ multiplex PCR; TCRdb's copy has only in-frame clones and lacks some. Among some 2,100,000 clones listed, nearly 97% were seen once. This entry is derived from a study of shared clonotypes between healthy human individuals. Findings and limits, study-wide: Among the subsets, naive ones generally showed larger estimated richness than memory ones.

Germline CDR1 reads SGHTA; CDR2 reads FQGTGA. Trimming cost V 0 bases and J 3 bases, with 18 bases left between them. This CDR3 region has 18 residues. J is TRBJ2-4 and V is TRBV7-3, with a tentative D call TRBD2 (5 bases). This TCR was sampled from a man aged 18 to 29 in good health. The sample comprised naive CD4+ T cells sorted from blood. Stated subset: CD45RA+ positively selected. CDR3 loop: CASSLTSRATGDKNIQYF. DNA for the CDR3: TGTGCCAGCAGCTTAACGTCGAGGGCAACTGGAGACAAAAACATTCAGTACTTC. Filled out from reference TRBV7-3 and TRBJ2-4, the complete variable domain reads GAGVSQTPSNKVTEKGKYVELRCDPISGHTALYWYRQSLGQGPEFLIYFQGTGAADDSGLPNDRFFAVRPEGSVSTLKIQRTERGDSAVYLCASSLTSRATGDKNIQYFGAGTRLSVL.